A single TCR beta chain is shown here with its context. The entry originates in a study of shared clonotypes between healthy human individuals. Naive CD8 cells comprised CD45RO-negative, CCR7-positively selected cells, excluding terminally differentiated effector memory CD45RA+ cells. Trimming removed 8 bases from V and 4 bases from J, with 5 bases in between. The germline V gene has CDR1 KGHSH and CDR2 LQKENI. This CDR3 comprises 10 residues. TCRdb's copy holds only in-frame clones and misses some; the assay was immunoSEQ multiplex PCR. The sample records 600,000 or so clones, about 95% being singletons.

The clonotype originates from a woman aged 25 to 39 in good health. The chain couples TRBV18 to TRBJ1-1; D gene ambiguous. Sequencing was performed on naive CD8+ T cells sorted from blood. CDR3 in amino acids: CASLGTEAFF. Written as DNA, the CDR3 is TGTGCCAGCCTCGGCACTGAAGCTTTCTTT.